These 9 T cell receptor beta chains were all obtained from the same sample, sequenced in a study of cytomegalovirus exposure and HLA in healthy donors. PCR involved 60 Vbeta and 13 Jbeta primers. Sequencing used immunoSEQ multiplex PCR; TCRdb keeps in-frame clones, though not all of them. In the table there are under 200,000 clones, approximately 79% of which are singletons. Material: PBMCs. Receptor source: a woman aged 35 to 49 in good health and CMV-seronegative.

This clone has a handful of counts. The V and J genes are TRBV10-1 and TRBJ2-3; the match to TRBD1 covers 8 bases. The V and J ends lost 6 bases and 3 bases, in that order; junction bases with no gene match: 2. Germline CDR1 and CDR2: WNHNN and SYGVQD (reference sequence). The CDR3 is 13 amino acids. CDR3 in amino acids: CASSWTGTDTQYF. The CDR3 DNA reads TGCGCCAGCAGCTGGACAGGGACAGATACGCAGTATTTT.

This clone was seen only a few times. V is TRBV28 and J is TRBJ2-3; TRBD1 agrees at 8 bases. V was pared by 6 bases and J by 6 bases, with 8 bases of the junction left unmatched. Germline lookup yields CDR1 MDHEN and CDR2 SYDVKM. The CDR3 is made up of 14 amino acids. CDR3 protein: CASRQRQGRDTQYF. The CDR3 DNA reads TGTGCCAGCAGGCAAAGACAGGGGCGGGATACGCAGTATTTT. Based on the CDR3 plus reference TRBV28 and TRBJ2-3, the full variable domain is DVKVTQSSRYLVKRTGEKVFLECVQDMDHENMFWYRQDPGLGLRLIYFSYDVKMKEKGDIPEGYSVSREKKERFSLILESASTNQTSMYLCASRQRQGRDTQYFGPGTRLTVL.

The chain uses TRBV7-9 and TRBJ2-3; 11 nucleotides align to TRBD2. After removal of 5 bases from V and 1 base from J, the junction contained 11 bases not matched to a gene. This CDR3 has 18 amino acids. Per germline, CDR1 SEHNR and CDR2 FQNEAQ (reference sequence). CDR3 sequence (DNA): TGTGCCAGCAGCCTAAGGGAGCTAGCGGGAGGAGGCACAGATACGCAGTATTTT. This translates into CASSLRELAGGGTDTQYF.

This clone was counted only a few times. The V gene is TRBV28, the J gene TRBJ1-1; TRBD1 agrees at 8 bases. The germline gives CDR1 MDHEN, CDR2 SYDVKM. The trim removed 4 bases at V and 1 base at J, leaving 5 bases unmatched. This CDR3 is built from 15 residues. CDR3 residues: CASSSTGERNTEAFF. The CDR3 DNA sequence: TGTGCCAGCAGTTCGACAGGGGAAAGGAACACTGAAGCTTTCTTT. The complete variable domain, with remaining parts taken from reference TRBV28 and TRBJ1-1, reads DVKVTQSSRYLVKRTGEKVFLECVQDMDHENMFWYRQDPGLGLRLIYFSYDVKMKEKGDIPEGYSVSREKKERFSLILESASTNQTSMYLCASSSTGERNTEAFFGQGTRLTVV.

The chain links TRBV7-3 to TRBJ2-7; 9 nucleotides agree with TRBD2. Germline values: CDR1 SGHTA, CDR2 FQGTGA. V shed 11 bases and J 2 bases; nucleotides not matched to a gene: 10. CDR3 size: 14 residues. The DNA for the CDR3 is TGTGCCTCACAACCTAGCGGGATACCCTACGAGCAGTACTTC. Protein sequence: CASQPSGIPYEQYF.

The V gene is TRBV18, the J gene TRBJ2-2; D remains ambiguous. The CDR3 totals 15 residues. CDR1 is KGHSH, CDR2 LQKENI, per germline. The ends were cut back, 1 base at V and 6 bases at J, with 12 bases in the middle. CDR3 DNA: TGTGCCAGCTCACCACTCGCAGGATTGGCCGGGGAGCTGTTTTTT. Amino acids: CASSPLAGLAGELFF.

The CDR3 nucleotides are TGCAGCGTTGTACAGGGGGGGTCCTACGAGCAGTACTTC. Translated: CSVVQGGSYEQYF. The gene calls are TRBV29-1 and TRBJ2-7, with a tentative D call TRBD1 (8 bases). This CDR3 contains 13 residues. V lost 4 bases and J 1 base, leaving 11 bases between the germline ends. The germline V gene encodes CDR1 SQVTM and CDR2 ANQGSEA.

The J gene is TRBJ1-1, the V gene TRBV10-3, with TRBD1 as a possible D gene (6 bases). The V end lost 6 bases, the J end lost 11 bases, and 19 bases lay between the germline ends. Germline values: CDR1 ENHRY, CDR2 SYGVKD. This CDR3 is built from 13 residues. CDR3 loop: CAISSNAGVAAFF. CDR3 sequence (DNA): TGTGCCATCAGCTCAAATGCAGGGGTAGCGGCTTTCTTT.

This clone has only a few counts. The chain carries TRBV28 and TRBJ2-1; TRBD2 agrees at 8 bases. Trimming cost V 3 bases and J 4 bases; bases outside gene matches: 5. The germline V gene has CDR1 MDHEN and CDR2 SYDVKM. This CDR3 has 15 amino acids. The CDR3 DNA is TGTGCCAGCAGTTTTAGCGGGGCCGGTTACAATGAGCAGTTCTTC. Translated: CASSFSGAGYNEQFF. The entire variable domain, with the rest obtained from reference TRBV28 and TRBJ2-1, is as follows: DVKVTQSSRYLVKRTGEKVFLECVQDMDHENMFWYRQDPGLGLRLIYFSYDVKMKEKGDIPEGYSVSREKKERFSLILESASTNQTSMYLCASSFSGAGYNEQFFGPGTRLTVL.